The entry below describes one T cell receptor (beta chain). Its antigen is undetermined. Here immunoSEQ multiplex PCR was the method, and the copy in TCRdb shows in-frame clones only, minus some. In the table there are 2 million or so clones, roughly 95% of which are singletons. Trimming cost V 7 bases and J 4 bases, with 17 bases left between them. The CDR3 totals 14 residues. The germline gives CDR1 MDHEN, CDR2 SYDVKM. This sample is part of a study of shared clonotypes between healthy human individuals. The naive CD8 fraction comprised CD45RO-negative cells positively selected for CCR7 and excluded terminally differentiated effector memory CD45RA+ cells. Study observations and caveats: Several donors had roughly 5% of their naive CD4 clonotypes in common. The sampled material consisted only of blood, and tissue repertoires are likely to differ. The rarefaction results pointed to incomplete sorted-subset sequencing despite large depth.

V is TRBV28 and J is TRBJ2-7; no firm D call. The material sequenced was naive CD8+ T cells sorted from blood. This clonotype originated in a man aged 18 to 35 in good health. CDR3 loop: CASTLAGRQYEQYF. As DNA, the CDR3 is TGTGCCAGCACCCTTGCCGGACGCCAATACGAGCAGTACTTC.